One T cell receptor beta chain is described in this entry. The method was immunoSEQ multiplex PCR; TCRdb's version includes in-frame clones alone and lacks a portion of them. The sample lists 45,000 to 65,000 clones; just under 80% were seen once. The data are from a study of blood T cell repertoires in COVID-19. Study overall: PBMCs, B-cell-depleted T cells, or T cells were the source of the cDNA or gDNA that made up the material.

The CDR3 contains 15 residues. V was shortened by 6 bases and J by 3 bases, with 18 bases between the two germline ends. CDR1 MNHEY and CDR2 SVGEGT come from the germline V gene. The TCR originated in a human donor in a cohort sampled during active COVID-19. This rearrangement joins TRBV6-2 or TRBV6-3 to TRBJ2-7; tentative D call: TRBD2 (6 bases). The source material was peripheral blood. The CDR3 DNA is TGTGCCAGCAGCCCACGACGGATGACTAGCTACGAGCAGTACTTC. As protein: CASSPRRMTSYEQYF.